Listed below are T cell receptor beta chains from one sample, sequenced in a study of T-cell memory formation after mild COVID-19. TCRdb re-called the 5' RACE reads through MiXCR, storing one row per CDR3 protein. The table has 400,000 to 500,000 distinct CDR3 sequences, 20% to 25% seen once. Specimen: PBMCs or a T cell subset sorted from them (not recorded which). Receptors were obtained from an adult woman who had mild COVID-19 (a few samples of this study predate the infection). Cell type and time point are not known. Each CDR3 is given with its conserved first and last residue. The D gene is left open where the match is weak. Clone size is shown for a subset of rows, as once, few, many or a class of expanded clone.

d_call: TRBD2
j_call: TRBJ2-1
v_call: TRBV29-1
clone_size: few
cdr3_nt: TGCAGCGTTGATGATTCCCCGGGACTAGCGGCGAGCTCCTACAATGAGCAGTTCTTC
cdr3_aa: CSVDDSPGLAASSYNEQFF

d_call: TRBD1
j_call: TRBJ1-5
v_call: TRBV12-3/TRBV12-4
clone_size: few
cdr3_nt: TGTGCCAGCAGCCTATCAGGGGGCCTTGGTCAGCCCCAGCATTTT
cdr3_aa: CASSLSGGLGQPQHF

d_call: -
j_call: TRBJ1-1
v_call: TRBV5-5
clone_size: -
cdr3_nt: TGTGCCAGCAGCTTGTTAGTCGTGGGGAACACTGAAGCTTTCTTT
cdr3_aa: CASSLLVVGNTEAFF

d_call: TRBD1
j_call: TRBJ1-5
v_call: TRBV12-3/TRBV12-4
clone_size: -
cdr3_nt: TGTGCCAGCAGTCAAGACAGGGGTAGGGGCAATCAGCCCCAGCATTTT
cdr3_aa: CASSQDRGRGNQPQHF

d_call: -
j_call: TRBJ1-2
v_call: TRBV6-5
clone_size: few
cdr3_nt: TGTGCCAGCAGGGGACGTACCTACACCTTC
cdr3_aa: CASRGRTYTF

d_call: -
j_call: TRBJ1-1
v_call: TRBV29-1
clone_size: -
cdr3_nt: TGCAGTGAAAGTGACCTGACCGGTCGTCCTGAAGCTTTCTTT
cdr3_aa: CSESDLTGRPEAFF

d_call: -
j_call: TRBJ1-6
v_call: TRBV12-3/TRBV12-4
clone_size: -
cdr3_nt: TGTGCCAGCAGCCATCCCGAGGGGGGCTACCTCCACTTT
cdr3_aa: CASSHPEGGYLHF

d_call: TRBD2
j_call: TRBJ2-5
v_call: TRBV4-3
clone_size: -
cdr3_nt: TGCGCCAGCAGCCATTCTAGCGGGATCCAAGAGACCCAGTACTTC
cdr3_aa: CASSHSSGIQETQYF

d_call: -
j_call: TRBJ2-3
v_call: TRBV20-1
clone_size: few
cdr3_nt: TGCAGTGCTAGAGTGACGGGAACAGATACGCAGTATTTT
cdr3_aa: CSARVTGTDTQYF

d_call: TRBD2
j_call: TRBJ2-3
v_call: TRBV5-1
clone_size: few
cdr3_nt: TGCGCCAGCAGACTGGGACTAGGAGTAGATCTTAGGAGCACAGATACGCAGTATTTT
cdr3_aa: CASRLGLGVDLRSTDTQYF

d_call: TRBD2
j_call: TRBJ2-5
v_call: TRBV4-1
clone_size: -
cdr3_nt: TGCGCCAGCAGCCAAGATCGGGAGCGGGGGGGGATCCAAGAGACCCAGTACTTC
cdr3_aa: CASSQDRERGGIQETQYF

d_call: -
j_call: TRBJ1-6
v_call: TRBV3-1
clone_size: -
cdr3_nt: TGTGCCAGCAGCAGGATGGATGATTCACCCCTCCACTTT
cdr3_aa: CASSRMDDSPLHF

d_call: -
j_call: TRBJ2-2
v_call: TRBV6-4
clone_size: many
cdr3_nt: TGTGCCAGCAGTGACAGGGAATGGAGCGGGGAGCTGTTTTTT
cdr3_aa: CASSDREWSGELFF

d_call: -
j_call: TRBJ2-7
v_call: TRBV6-1
clone_size: -
cdr3_nt: TGTGCCAGCAGCGAAGCGGAGACCTACGAGCAGTACTTC
cdr3_aa: CASSEAETYEQYF

d_call: -
j_call: TRBJ1-4
v_call: TRBV18
clone_size: -
cdr3_nt: TGTGCCAGCTCAGTCGGAGCTCCACCTGGGGAAAAACTGTTTTTT
cdr3_aa: CASSVGAPPGEKLFF

d_call: TRBD1
j_call: TRBJ2-7
v_call: TRBV4-2
clone_size: once
cdr3_nt: TGTGCCAGCAGCCAGGCCCTACCGGGACAGGATTTCTCCTACGAGCAGTACTTC
cdr3_aa: CASSQALPGQDFSYEQYF

d_call: -
j_call: TRBJ1-3
v_call: TRBV29-1
clone_size: few
cdr3_nt: TGCAGCATTATTGAGAGCTCTGGAAACACCATATATTTT
cdr3_aa: CSIIESSGNTIYF

d_call: -
j_call: TRBJ1-5
v_call: TRBV27
clone_size: -
cdr3_nt: TGTGCCAGCAGTTTATTTGGACCCGCCGGCAATCAGCCCCAGCATTTT
cdr3_aa: CASSLFGPAGNQPQHF

d_call: TRBD1
j_call: TRBJ1-2
v_call: TRBV7-2
clone_size: few
cdr3_nt: TGTGCCAGCAGCCTCGACAGGGGGACCTATGGCTACACCTTC
cdr3_aa: CASSLDRGTYGYTF

d_call: TRBD1
j_call: TRBJ1-2
v_call: TRBV2
clone_size: -
cdr3_nt: TGTGCCAGCAGTGTGACAGGGGGAACTTATGGCTACACCTTC
cdr3_aa: CASSVTGGTYGYTF

d_call: -
j_call: TRBJ1-1
v_call: TRBV4-1
clone_size: -
cdr3_nt: TGCGCCAGCAGCCAAGTGGGAGTGAAGGACACTGAAGCTTTCTTT
cdr3_aa: CASSQVGVKDTEAFF

d_call: TRBD1
j_call: TRBJ1-1
v_call: TRBV5-1
clone_size: few
cdr3_nt: TGCGCCAGCAGCTCCCAGGGGGCGAGGAATGAAGCTTTCTTT
cdr3_aa: CASSSQGARNEAFF

d_call: TRBD1
j_call: TRBJ1-2
v_call: TRBV19
clone_size: -
cdr3_nt: TGTGCCAGTAGTAGCCCCGGACAGGGGGCTAGTGGCTACACCTTC
cdr3_aa: CASSSPGQGASGYTF

d_call: TRBD1
j_call: TRBJ2-7
v_call: TRBV7-2
clone_size: few
cdr3_nt: TGTGCCAGCAGCCGGACAGGGGTGGGCTCCTACGAGCAGTACTTC
cdr3_aa: CASSRTGVGSYEQYF

d_call: -
j_call: TRBJ1-1
v_call: TRBV7-9
clone_size: -
cdr3_nt: TGTGCCAGCAGCTTAAGCCTAAAAAGGGGTGGGACTGAAGCTTTCTTT
cdr3_aa: CASSLSLKRGGTEAFF

d_call: TRBD2
j_call: TRBJ2-7
v_call: TRBV20-1
clone_size: many
cdr3_nt: TGCAGTGCGCCGACTAGCGGGAGCCAGTGGCCCTACGAGCAGTACTTC
cdr3_aa: CSAPTSGSQWPYEQYF

d_call: TRBD1
j_call: TRBJ1-2
v_call: TRBV6-6
clone_size: -
cdr3_nt: TGTGCCAGCAGTTCCCGGGACAGTCATAACTATGGCTACACCTTC
cdr3_aa: CASSSRDSHNYGYTF

d_call: TRBD1
j_call: TRBJ1-5
v_call: TRBV6-5
clone_size: -
cdr3_nt: TGTGCCAGCAGTCGACAGGGGGATTGGAGGCAGCCCCAGCATTTT
cdr3_aa: CASSRQGDWRQPQHF

d_call: -
j_call: TRBJ2-7
v_call: TRBV5-1
clone_size: -
cdr3_nt: TGCGCCAGCAGCTTGTCGCACGGCTACGAGCAGTACTTC
cdr3_aa: CASSLSHGYEQYF

d_call: -
j_call: TRBJ1-3
v_call: TRBV5-6
clone_size: few
cdr3_nt: TGTGCCAGCAGCTCTACAGGTGGAAACACCATATATTTT
cdr3_aa: CASSSTGGNTIYF

d_call: TRBD2
j_call: TRBJ2-7
v_call: TRBV7-2
clone_size: -
cdr3_nt: TGTGCCAGCAGCGGGACTAGCGGGAGGGGACCTTACGAGCAGTACTTC
cdr3_aa: CASSGTSGRGPYEQYF

d_call: -
j_call: TRBJ2-7
v_call: TRBV4-1
clone_size: -
cdr3_nt: TGCGCCAGCAGCCAAGATCCCCAGGGTAGCTACGAGCAGTACTTC
cdr3_aa: CASSQDPQGSYEQYF